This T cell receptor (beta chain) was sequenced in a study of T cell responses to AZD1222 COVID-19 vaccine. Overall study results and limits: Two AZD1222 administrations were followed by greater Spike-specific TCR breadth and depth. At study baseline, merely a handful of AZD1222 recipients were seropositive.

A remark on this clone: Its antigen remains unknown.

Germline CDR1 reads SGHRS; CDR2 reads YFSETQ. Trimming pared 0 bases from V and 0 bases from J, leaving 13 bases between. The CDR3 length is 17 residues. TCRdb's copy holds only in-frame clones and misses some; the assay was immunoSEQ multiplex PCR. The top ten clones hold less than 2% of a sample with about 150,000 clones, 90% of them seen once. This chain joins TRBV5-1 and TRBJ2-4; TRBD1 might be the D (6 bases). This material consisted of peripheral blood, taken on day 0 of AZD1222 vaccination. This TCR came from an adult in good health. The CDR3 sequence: CASSLGTERVAKNIQYF. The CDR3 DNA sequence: TGCGCCAGCAGCTTGGGGACAGAGAGAGTAGCCAAAAACATTCAGTACTTC.